The TCR beta chain under discussion was sequenced for a study of cytomegalovirus exposure and HLA in healthy donors. The PCR ran on 60 Vbeta and 13 Jbeta primers. Produced via immunoSEQ multiplex PCR; TCRdb's table is partial and in-frame only. The sample includes 75,000 to 95,000 clones, approximately 69% of them seen just once. Overall study results and limits: A later analysis showed HLA-associated TCR beta chains outstripping equally common others in clonal expansion. Reportedly, HLA-A and HLA-B alleles of most subjects were accurately predicted from TCR beta. Most of the TCR beta V segments (in an earlier analysis) were productive either about 87% or about 30% of the time. Under in vitro conditions, three CMV-associated chains were confirmed as specific for CMV antigens.

The V and J ends lost 0 bases and 4 bases respectively, with 10 bases between them. CDR1 and CDR2 from the germline V gene are GTSNPN and SVGIG (reference sequence). The CDR3 contains 14 residues. As to this clone: Its cognate antigen is unknown.

The chain combines TRBV30 with TRBJ1-5, with D unclear. This sequence originates from a woman between 50 and 59 years old in good health and CMV-seropositive. The sample taken for sequencing was PBMCs. The CDR3 bases are TGTGCCTGGAGTGTAACTACGGCTAATCAGCCCCAGCATTTT. Its protein is CAWSVTTANQPQHF.